The sample holds many counts of the clone carrying this T cell receptor beta chain. Antigen specificity is unknown. This sample is drawn from a study of T cells after yellow fever vaccination. A single record per CDR3 protein comes from TCRdb applying MiXCR to the 5' RACE reads. This sample has roughly 180,000 distinct CDR3 sequences, with roughly 6.2% found just once. General observations from the study: Clonotypes shared by both compartments, CD4 and CD8, made up a small share.

Trimming pared 2 bases from V and 5 bases from J, leaving 13 bases between. Germline V gene sequence: CDR1 LGHNA, CDR2 YSLEER. CDR3 length: 16 residues. This sequence was found in a man younger than 35 who received the YFV17D yellow fever vaccine. Sequencing was performed on CD4+ T cells sorted from PBMCs, taken on the day of the first yellow fever vaccination. The rearrangement joins TRBV4-3 to TRBJ1-6; TRBD1 is a possible D gene (6 bases). The CDR3 nucleotides read TGCGCCAGCAGCCAACAGACAGGAGCAAATAATTCACCCCTCCACTTT. Protein product: CASSQQTGANNSPLHF.